This T cell receptor beta chain derives from a study of CD8+ T cells in alopecia areata. RNA was extracted and reverse transcribed into cDNA as the sequencing template. Assay: immunoSEQ multiplex PCR; the TCRdb copy retains only in-frame clones and omits some. The table records 100,000 to 150,000 clones, around 50% of them present only once. This CDR3 comprises 12 residues. Trimming took 8 bases from V and 6 from J, leaving 11 bases between them. Germline assignment: CDR1 MNHEY and CDR2 SMNVEV (reference sequence). This clone was seen a few times. The antigen is undetermined. Those with alopecia areata gave lesional scalp punch biopsies and peripheral blood. Whole-study findings and limits: Scalp samples also contribute reads from the resident alphabeta T cells found in normal skin.

Sequenced sample: NKG2D-low CD8+ T cells sorted from blood. This rearrangement joins TRBV27 to TRBJ2-1; tentative D call: TRBD2 (6 bases). The TCR originated in a human donor with alopecia areata. The CDR3 sequence: CASWSGGNEQFF. As DNA, the CDR3 is TGTGCCAGCTGGTCCGGGGGCAATGAGCAGTTCTTC.